This TCR beta chain originates from a study of T-cell memory formation after mild COVID-19. The overall study: TCR clusters were largely donor specific. Study-wide results and caveats: Some clones that responded were present in memory (sampled pre-infection), which suggests cross-reactive memory joined. Clones that got smaller from day 15 to 85 had even CD4/CD8, while clones growing later tipped toward CD4+. Contracting CD4+ clones were located mainly in CM and EM, and CD8+ clones in EMRA.

With 6 bases removed from V and 7 bases from J, the gap between germline ends came to 18 bases. The CDR3 has 14 residues. CDR1 is ENHRY, CDR2 SYGVKD, per germline. TCRdb analysed the 5' RACE reads with MiXCR anew, one entry per CDR3 protein. The top ten clones hold roughly a fifth of a sample with a few hundred thousand distinct CDR3 sequences, 20% to 25% of them seen once. This clonotype was seen only a few times. What it binds is unknown. The specimen sequenced was PBMCs or a T cell subset sorted from them (not recorded which). This chain links TRBV10-3 with TRBJ2-5; D is perhaps TRBD1 (6 bases). The receptor was isolated from a man aged 18 to 30 who had mild COVID-19 (a few samples of this study predate the infection). Cell type and time point are not known. CDR3 sequence: CAIRDQDKGGTQYF. The CDR3 DNA sequence: TGTGCCATCAGGGACCAAGACAAAGGGGGGACCCAGTACTTC.